A single sample is the source of the 18 T cell receptor beta chains below, sequenced in a study of T-cell reconstitution after alpha-beta-depleted transplantation in children. For TCRbeta, the library was prepared with unique molecular identifiers. TCRdb re-derived calls from the PCR reads in MiXCR, one entry per CDR3 protein. This table has 250,000 to 350,000 distinct CDR3 sequences, more than 9% appearing once. The material sequenced was PBMCs from the stem cell graft donor, taken from the stem cell graft. The receptor set was obtained from a human donor who donated a stem cell graft to a child with SCID.

Many counts were recorded for this clonotype. The gene calls are TRBV12-3 or TRBV12-4 and TRBJ2-3; possible D gene TRBD1, 6 bases. The CDR3 is made up of 16 amino acids. Trimming stripped 6 bases from V and 1 base from J, with 17 bases between. As DNA, the CDR3 is TGTGCCAGCAGCCTCACTGGGGGCCCGCGCACAGATACGCAGTATTTT. This encodes CASSLTGGPRTDTQYF.

Only a few counts were recorded for this clonotype. The J gene is TRBJ2-1, the V gene TRBV7-2; 7 nucleotides match TRBD1. Germline trimming cut 2 bases from V and 8 bases from J; bases unmatched to any gene: 3. The CDR3 is 13 amino acids. Germline CDR1 and CDR2: SGHTA and FQGNSA. CDR3 in DNA: TGTGCCAGCAGCTTAAACAGGGGCCATGAGCAGTTCTTC. Translation gives CASSLNRGHEQFF.

This clonotype has more than one count but fewer than ten. CDR3 residues: CASSLRQFSYEQYF. CDR3 coding DNA: TGTGCCAGCAGTTTACGACAGTTCAGTTACGAGCAGTACTTC. This chain links TRBV27 with TRBJ2-7; TRBD1 is a possible D gene (5 bases). CDR3 length equals 14 residues. Germline assignment: CDR1 MNHEY and CDR2 SMNVEV (reference sequence). Trimming took 2 bases from V and 4 from J, leaving 12 bases between them.

There are a few counts of this clonotype. The chain carries TRBV5-1 and TRBJ2-3; D unresolved. The CDR3 extends over 14 amino acids. Germline lookup yields CDR1 SGHRS and CDR2 YFSETQ. V lost 6 bases to trimming and J lost 4 bases, with 15 bases between them. CDR3 nucleotide sequence: TGCGCCAGCACCCCTCCTAATAGGGCAGATACGCAGTATTTT. It is translated as CASTPPNRADTQYF.

The table lists this clonotype with a few counts. The gene calls are TRBV4-2 and TRBJ2-2, with 7 positions matching TRBD1. Germline CDR1 is LGHNA and CDR2 is YNFKEQ. This CDR3 region has 17 residues. The trim removed 3 bases at V and 0 bases at J, leaving 7 bases unmatched. DNA of the CDR3: TGTGCCAGCAGCCAGGACCGACAGGGAACGAACACCGGGGAGCTGTTTTTT. This translates into CASSQDRQGTNTGELFF.

The sample holds a few counts of this clonotype. The chain employs TRBV7-6 and TRBJ1-4; 9 bases line up with TRBD1. The CDR3 extends over 15 amino acids. Germline V gives CDR1 SGHVS, CDR2 FNYEAQ. Unmatched junction bases numbered 6, after V lost 2 bases and J lost 8 bases. CDR3 residues: CASSLMATGGEKLFF. DNA for the CDR3: TGTGCCAGCAGCTTAATGGCGACAGGGGGGGAAAAACTGTTTTTT.

This clonotype was seen a few times. This chain joins TRBV5-1 and TRBJ1-4, with D uncertain. V was shortened by 0 bases and J by 5 bases, with 17 bases between the two germline ends. The CDR3 has 17 amino acids. CDR1 and CDR2 (germline): SGHRS, YFSETQ. Here the CDR3 reads CASSLDVLIGPNEKLFF. CDR3 nucleotide sequence: TGCGCCAGCAGCTTGGACGTTTTAATTGGTCCCAATGAAAAACTGTTTTTT.

This clonotype was detected a few times. The J gene is TRBJ1-5, the V gene TRBV27; D might be TRBD1 (5 bases). Germline V gene data show CDR1 as MNHEY and CDR2 as SMNVEV (reference sequence). This CDR3 has 13 residues. V lost 8 bases and J lost 3, with 11 bases in between. The CDR3 reads CASRDRNNQPQHF. The CDR3 nucleotides are TGTGCCAGCCGGGACCGCAACAATCAGCCCCAGCATTTT.

This clonotype was recorded at least ten times. The chain employs TRBV29-1 and TRBJ2-7, with a tentative D call TRBD1 (5 bases). V lost 2 bases and J lost 3, with 17 bases in between. CDR3 length: 15 amino acids. Germline V lookup: CDR1 SQVTM, CDR2 ANQGSEA. CDR3 protein: CSVERWGRVNYEQYF. In DNA, the CDR3 is TGCAGCGTTGAAAGGTGGGGCAGGGTGAACTACGAGCAGTACTTC.

This chain connects TRBV3-1 to TRBJ2-1; no clear D. CDR3 length equals 13 residues. V lost 5 bases and J lost 5, with 10 bases in between. Germline CDR1 is LGHDT and CDR2 is YNNKEL (reference sequence). CDR3 DNA: TGTGCCAGCAGCGTCAGACCCAACAATGAGCAGTTCTTC. This gives the protein CASSVRPNNEQFF.

This chain uses TRBV12-3 or TRBV12-4 with TRBJ2-5; 9 positions agree with TRBD1. The CDR3 is 14 residues long. V lost 2 bases to trimming and J lost 5 bases; unmatched junction nucleotides: 3. The CDR3 loop reads CASSLTGGYETQYF. Written as DNA, the CDR3 is TGTGCCAGCAGTTTAACAGGGGGCTATGAGACCCAGTACTTC.

The rearrangement joins TRBV4-1 to TRBJ1-6, with D unclear. Germline-derived CDR1 and CDR2 are MGHRA and YSYEKL. The length of the CDR3 is 18 residues. Trimming shortened V by 0 bases and J by 9 bases, and 21 bases separated the two germline ends. The CDR3 region is CASSQDIIGPAAFSPLHF. In DNA, the CDR3 is TGCGCCAGCAGCCAAGATATAATAGGTCCGGCTGCTTTTTCACCCCTCCACTTT.

In this sample, this clonotype turned up many times. This sequence joins TRBV27 and TRBJ1-1; no reliable D call. The V gene's germline CDR1 is MNHEY and CDR2 SMNVEV (reference sequence). This CDR3 is 16 amino acids long. Trimming stripped 3 bases from V and 6 bases from J, with 20 bases between. DNA of the CDR3: TGTGCCAGCAGTTTCGTTCTGGGAGGGCTATTCGCTGAAGCTTTCTTT. Amino acid sequence: CASSFVLGGLFAEAFF.

This clonotype was counted many times. The chain has TRBV2 and TRBJ2-4; unclear D gene. CDR3 length: 15 amino acids. The V end was cut by 3 bases, the J end by 0 bases, with 9 bases between. Germline CDR1 SNHLY, CDR2 FYNNEI. The CDR3 spells CASSDIQLAKNIQYF. The CDR3 coding sequence is TGTGCCAGCAGTGACATACAGCTAGCCAAAAACATTCAGTACTTC.

The chain uses TRBV7-8 and TRBJ2-5; D is perhaps TRBD2 (6 bases). Per germline, CDR1 SGHVS and CDR2 FQNEAQ. The CDR3 has 16 residues. The V end lost 4 bases, the J end lost 2 bases, and 17 bases lay between the germline ends. The DNA for the CDR3 is TGTGCCAGCAGCTCCCGGGGTCGTGGGGGGCAAGAGACCCAGTACTTC. Translation gives CASSSRGRGGQETQYF.

The CDR3 loop reads CASSSTTGVGEQFF. Here the CDR3 DNA reads TGCGCCAGCAGCTCCACCACAGGGGTTGGTGAGCAGTTCTTC. This chain connects TRBV5-1 to TRBJ2-1; TRBD1 aligns across 7 bases. V lost 3 bases to trimming and J lost 9 bases; unmatched junction nucleotides: 9. CDR1 and CDR2 from the germline V gene are SGHRS and YFSETQ. The CDR3 has 14 amino acids.

This clonotype was detected only a few times. The chain has TRBV10-3 and TRBJ1-1; D ambiguous. CDR3 length equals 14 residues. V was cut by 0 bases and J by 0 bases, with 5 bases left in between. Per germline, CDR1 ENHRY and CDR2 SYGVKD. Here the CDR3 reads CAISESTLNTEAFF. In DNA, the CDR3 is TGTGCCATCAGTGAGTCAACACTGAACACTGAAGCTTTCTTT.

This clonotype has only a few counts. The CDR3 region is CASSALPGQSYNEQFF. In DNA, the CDR3 is TGTGCCAGCAGTGCCCTACCGGGACAGTCCTACAATGAGCAGTTCTTC. The chain couples TRBV6-4 to TRBJ2-1, with TRBD1 matching over 7 bases. V trimming: 4 bases; J trimming: 1 base; junction bases outside the gene matches: 7. Germline V gene data show CDR1 as MRHNA and CDR2 as SNTAGT. The CDR3 consists of 16 residues.